The 21 T cell receptor beta chains in this list originate from one sample, sequenced in a study of blood T cell repertoires in COVID-19. Libraries were prepared by immunoSEQ multiplex PCR; TCRdb keeps only in-frame clonotypes and omits some of them. This table has 90,000 to 120,000 clones, around four fifths appearing once. The specimen sequenced was peripheral blood. The receptors here all came from a woman in her 70s with acute or convalescent COVID-19.

Concerning this clone itself: The sample has other DNA sequences that encode this CDR3 too. The chain recombines TRBV28 with TRBJ1-1; TRBD1 agrees at 10 bases. The CDR3 covers 14 residues. V was pared by 6 bases and J by 3 bases, with 4 bases of the junction left unmatched. From germline, CDR1 is MDHEN and CDR2 SYDVKM. The CDR3 bases are TGTGCCAGCAGGACGGGGACAGGGGACACTGAAGCTTTCTTT. As protein: CASRTGTGDTEAFF.

This clone was seen once. The rearrangement links TRBV18 to TRBJ1-3; 8 bases are a match to TRBD1. Germline CDR1 KGHSH, CDR2 LQKENI. This CDR3 has 16 amino acids. The ends lost 3 bases at V and 0 bases at J; junction bases unmatched: 4. CDR3 DNA: TGTGCCAGCTCACCGGGGACAGGAATCTCTGGAAACACCATATATTTT. Residues: CASSPGTGISGNTIYF.

This sequence joins TRBV5-1 and TRBJ1-2, with 10 bases fitting TRBD1. The length of the CDR3 is 13 residues. Germline V gives CDR1 SGHRS, CDR2 YFSETQ. V trimming: 4 bases; J trimming: 5 bases; junction bases outside the gene matches: 2. CDR3 protein: CASSGTGEYGYTF. The CDR3 DNA reads TGCGCCAGCAGCGGGACAGGGGAGTATGGCTACACCTTC.

J is TRBJ2-2 and V is TRBV19; 9 bases are a match to TRBD1. The J segment lost 9 bases and the V segment lost 4 bases, leaving 12 bases of the junction unmatched. The CDR3 sequence is 16 residues long. CDR1 and CDR2 (germline): LNHDA, SQIVND (reference sequence). Here the CDR3 reads CASSRRTGEPIWELFF. The CDR3 DNA is TGTGCCAGTAGTAGACGGACAGGGGAGCCCATCTGGGAGCTGTTTTTT. Variable domain in full (rest from reference TRBV19 and TRBJ2-2): DGGITQSPKYLFRKEGQNVTLSCEQNLNHDAMYWYRQDPGQGLRLIYYSQIVNDFQKGDIAEGYSVSREKKESFPLTVTSAQKNPTAFYLCASSRRTGEPIWELFFGEGSRLTVL.

V usage is TRBV3-1 (or the pseudogene TRBV3-2) and J usage is TRBJ1-1; 7 bases are a match to TRBD1. CDR3 length: 14 residues. Germline loops: CDR1 LGHDT, CDR2 YNNKEL (reference sequence). The V segment lost 4 bases and the J segment 4 bases; nucleotides outside the gene matches: 6. The CDR3 nucleotides read TGTGCCAGCAGCCCCAGCAGGGGGAGCACTGAAGCTTTCTTT. Amino acids: CASSPSRGSTEAFF.

The chain uses TRBV7-3 and TRBJ2-1; 9 bases are a match to TRBD1. The CDR3 has 15 amino acids. The V and J ends lost 2 bases and 9 bases, in that order; junction bases with no gene match: 8. Germline V gene data show CDR1 as SGHTA and CDR2 as FQGTGA. The chain's CDR3 is CASSLVTGGKGEQFF. CDR3 DNA sequence: TGTGCCAGCAGCTTAGTGACAGGGGGAAAAGGTGAGCAGTTCTTC.

The chain employs TRBV5-1 and TRBJ1-4, with TRBD1 matching 9 bases. Trimming took 4 bases from V and 5 from J; bases not matched to a gene: 6. Germline V gene lookup returns CDR1 SGHRS and CDR2 YFSETQ. The CDR3 is 15 residues long. The CDR3 DNA reads as TGCGCCAGCAGCCCGGCCGGGACAGGGAATGAAAAACTGTTTTTT. Its protein is CASSPAGTGNEKLFF.

This clone was detected a few times. V and J are TRBV29-1 and TRBJ2-7; TRBD2 agrees at 8 bases. The germline gives CDR1 SQVTM, CDR2 ANQGSEA. The CDR3 spans 12 residues. The CDR3 bases are TGCAGACGAAGCGGGAGCGATTACGAGCAGTACTTC. This gives the protein CRRSGSDYEQYF.

This clone was found once. This could be a read error, since a much larger clone is one nucleotide away. In the same sample, other DNA sequences code for this CDR3. The gene calls are TRBV6-1 and TRBJ2-3; 12 positions match TRBD2. V was clipped by 2 bases and J by 4 bases; unmatched bases: 1. The CDR3 extends over 15 amino acids. Per the germline V gene, CDR1 is MNHNS and CDR2 is SASEGT. The CDR3, as DNA: TGTGCCAGCAGTGAACTAGCGGGAGGGCCAGATACGCAGTATTTT. Encoded protein: CASSELAGGPDTQYF.

This chain connects TRBV28 to TRBJ1-1, with 10 bases aligning to TRBD1. The germline V gene encodes CDR1 MDHEN and CDR2 SYDVKM. The CDR3 extends over 15 amino acids. V lost 6 bases and J lost 3; bases outside the gene matches: 7. The CDR3 nucleotides are TGTGCCAGCAGCAGTCCCGACAGGGGGCACACTGAAGCTTTCTTT. It specifies CASSSPDRGHTEAFF.

V is TRBV28 and J is TRBJ1-4; a possible D gene is TRBD1 (6 bases). The germline CDR1 and CDR2 sequences are MDHEN and SYDVKM. V was shortened by 3 bases and J by 8 bases, with 16 bases between the two germline ends. The CDR3 has 15 amino acids. CDR3 protein: CASSLKTGLKEKLFF. DNA of the CDR3: TGTGCCAGCAGTTTGAAAACAGGGCTTAAGGAAAAACTGTTTTTT.

The chain employs TRBV6-5 and TRBJ2-1; 13 positions match TRBD2. CDR3 length: 14 residues. Germline V gene data show CDR1 as MNHEY and CDR2 as SVGAGI. Trimming took 8 bases from V and 9 from J; bases not matched to a gene: 7. CDR3 residues: CASVGTSGTGEQFF. The CDR3 DNA reads as TGTGCCAGCGTTGGGACTAGCGGGACCGGTGAGCAGTTCTTC.

The chain carries TRBV6-2 or TRBV6-3 and TRBJ1-4, with TRBD1 as a possible D gene (6 bases). The germline V gene encodes CDR1 MNHEY and CDR2 SVGEGT. V was shortened by 6 bases and J by 0 bases, with 23 bases between the two germline ends. The CDR3 contains 19 residues. The CDR3 protein is CASSRHGSGTRATNEKLFF. The CDR3 DNA follows: TGTGCCAGCAGCCGCCACGGATCCGGGACACGGGCAACTAATGAAAAACTGTTTTTT.

This clone has a single count. The chain employs TRBV30 and TRBJ1-4; D gene ambiguous. The V end lost 3 bases, the J end lost 8 bases, and 16 bases lay between the germline ends. Looked up from germline, CDR1 is GTSNPN and CDR2 is SVGIG (reference sequence). CDR3 length: 14 amino acids. The CDR3 loop reads CAWRALSREEKLFF. CDR3 DNA sequence: TGTGCCTGGAGGGCCCTCTCTCGGGAAGAAAAACTGTTTTTT.

The CDR3 bases are TGTGCCAGCTCACCCTTGGGAACAGGGGGCAACTATGGCTACACCTTC. This codes for CASSPLGTGGNYGYTF. The chain is built from TRBV18 and TRBJ1-2; 9 nucleotides line up with TRBD1. This CDR3 contains 16 residues. V lost 3 bases, J lost 2 bases, and 7 bases stayed unmatched. Per germline, CDR1 KGHSH and CDR2 LQKENI.

V is TRBV7-9 and J is TRBJ2-5; 13 bases line up with TRBD2. This CDR3 is 19 amino acids long. Trimming removed 2 bases from V and 2 bases from J; junction bases left unmatched: 11. CDR1 SEHNR and CDR2 FQNEAQ come from the germline V gene (reference sequence). The CDR3 bases are TGTGCCAGCAGCTTACTTGTTTGGGGACTAGCGGGGACTCAAGAGACCCAGTACTTC. Translating it yields CASSLLVWGLAGTQETQYF.

V gene TRBV5-1 combines with J gene TRBJ1-3, with a weak D call TRBD1 (6 bases). The CDR3 covers 15 residues. Germline CDR1 SGHRS, CDR2 YFSETQ. V was shortened by 4 bases and J by 0 bases, with 11 bases between the two germline ends. The CDR3 sequence: CASSADSSSGNTIYF. The CDR3 DNA follows: TGCGCCAGCAGCGCGGACAGCTCCTCTGGAAACACCATATATTTT.

This chain links TRBV10-3 with TRBJ1-4; TRBD1 matches at 7 bases. V lost 6 bases, J lost 8 bases, and 9 bases stayed unmatched. This CDR3 has 14 amino acids. Germline V gives CDR1 ENHRY, CDR2 SYGVKD. The CDR3 nucleotides read TGTGCCATCAGCCAGGGACAGAGTGGCGAAAAACTGTTTTTT. Encoded protein: CAISQGQSGEKLFF.

This clone was counted once. This rearrangement joins TRBV2 to TRBJ2-5; 10 positions agree with TRBD2. This CDR3 has 20 residues. The germline V gene encodes CDR1 SNHLY and CDR2 FYNNEI. V dropped 8 bases and J dropped 1; count of bases not matched to a gene: 22. The CDR3 reads CASCLVGGSGGTSSQETQYF. For the CDR3, the DNA is TGTGCCAGCTGTTTGGTTGGTGGTAGCGGGGGGACGAGCTCCCAAGAGACCCAGTACTTC.

This clone was seen once. The J gene is TRBJ1-2, the V gene TRBV27; 8 bases align to TRBD1. V trimming: 9 bases; J trimming: 6 bases; junction bases outside the gene matches: 6. Germline CDR1 reads MNHEY; CDR2 reads SMNVEV (reference sequence). The CDR3 is 12 residues long. This chain's CDR3 is CASRTGKNGYTF. The CDR3 bases are TGTGCCAGTCGGACAGGGAAGAATGGCTACACCTTC.

This sequence joins TRBV6-6 and TRBJ1-2; unclear D gene. Per the germline V gene, CDR1 is MNHNY and CDR2 is SVGAGI (reference sequence). V lost 0 bases and J lost 4, with 12 bases in between. The CDR3 runs 15 residues. CDR3 protein: CASSYSITTRYGYTF. The CDR3 coding sequence is TGTGCCAGCAGTTACTCGATTACAACACGCTATGGCTACACCTTC.